This TCR beta chain came from a study of T cell responses to AZD1222 COVID-19 vaccine. At the level of the study: Pooled samples include second doses given at about 4 or 12 weeks.

Study-level findings and limits: Once two AZD1222 doses were given, Spike-specific TCR breadth and depth went up.

Regarding this clone: Its target is not known.

The data were produced by immunoSEQ multiplex PCR, yet TCRdb's version contains in-frame clones alone and is incomplete. The sample contains 90,000 to 150,000 clones, around nine tenths of which appear only once. The germline V gene encodes CDR1 MNHEY and CDR2 SMNVEV (reference sequence). The CDR3 covers 15 residues. The V gene end was trimmed by 6 bases and the J gene end by 1 base; junction bases not matched to a gene: 7. Sequences were derived from peripheral blood, sampled on day 0 of AZD1222 vaccination. The chain has TRBV27 and TRBJ1-2, with 8 bases that match TRBD1. The clonotype was recovered from an adult in good health. The CDR3 region is CASSLGTGHNYGYTF. The DNA for the CDR3 is TGTGCCAGCAGCCTCGGGACAGGACATAACTATGGCTACACCTTC.